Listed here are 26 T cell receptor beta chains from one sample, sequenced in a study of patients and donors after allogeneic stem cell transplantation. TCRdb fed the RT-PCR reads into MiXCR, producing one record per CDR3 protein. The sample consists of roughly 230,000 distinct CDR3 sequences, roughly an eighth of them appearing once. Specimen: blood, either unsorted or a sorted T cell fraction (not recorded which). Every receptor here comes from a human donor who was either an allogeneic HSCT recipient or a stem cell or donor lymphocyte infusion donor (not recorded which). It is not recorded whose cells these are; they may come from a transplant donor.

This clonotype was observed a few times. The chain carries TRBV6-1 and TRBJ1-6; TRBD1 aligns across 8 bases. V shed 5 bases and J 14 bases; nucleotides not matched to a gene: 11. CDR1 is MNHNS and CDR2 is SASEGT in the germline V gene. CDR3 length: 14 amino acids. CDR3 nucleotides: TGTGCCAGCAGTCGAAATACTCAGGGGGCAACCCTCCACTTT. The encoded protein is CASSRNTQGATLHF.

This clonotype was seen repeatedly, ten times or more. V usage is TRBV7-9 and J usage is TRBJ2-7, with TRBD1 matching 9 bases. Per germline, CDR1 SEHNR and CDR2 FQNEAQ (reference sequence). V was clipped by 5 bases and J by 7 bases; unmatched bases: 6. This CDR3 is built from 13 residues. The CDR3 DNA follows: TGTGCCAGCAGCCCTGGTGACAGGGGGGAGCAGTACTTC. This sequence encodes CASSPGDRGEQYF.

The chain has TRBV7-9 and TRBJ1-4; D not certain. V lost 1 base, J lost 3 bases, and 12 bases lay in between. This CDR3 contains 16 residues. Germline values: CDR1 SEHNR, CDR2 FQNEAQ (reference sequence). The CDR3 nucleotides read TGTGCCAGCAGCTTAGGGACCTACCTCCCTAATGAAAAACTGTTTTTT. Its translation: CASSLGTYLPNEKLFF.

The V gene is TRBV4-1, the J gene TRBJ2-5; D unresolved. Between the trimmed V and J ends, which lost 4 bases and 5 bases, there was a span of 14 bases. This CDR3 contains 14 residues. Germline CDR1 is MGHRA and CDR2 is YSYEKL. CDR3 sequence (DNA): TGCGCCAGCAGCCGTATTTATAGTCAGGAGACCCAGTACTTC. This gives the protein CASSRIYSQETQYF.

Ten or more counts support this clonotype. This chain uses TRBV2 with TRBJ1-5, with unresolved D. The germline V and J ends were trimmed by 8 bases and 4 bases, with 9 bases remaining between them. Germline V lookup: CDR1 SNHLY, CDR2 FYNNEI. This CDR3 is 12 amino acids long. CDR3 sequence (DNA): TGTGCCAGCTCGAGGCCAAATCAGCCCCAGCATTTT. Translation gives CASSRPNQPQHF. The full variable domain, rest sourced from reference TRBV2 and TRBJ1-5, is EPEVTQTPSHQVTQMGQEVILRCVPISNHLYFYWYRQILGQKVEFLVSFYNNEISEKSEIFDDQFSVERPDGSNFTLKIRSTKLEDSAMYFCASSRPNQPQHFGDGTRLSIL.

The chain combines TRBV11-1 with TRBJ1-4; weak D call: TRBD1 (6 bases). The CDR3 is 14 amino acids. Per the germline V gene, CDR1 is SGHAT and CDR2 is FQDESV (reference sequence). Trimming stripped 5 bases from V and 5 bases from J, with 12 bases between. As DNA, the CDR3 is TGTGCCAGCAGCCGGGGACACGCCAATGAAAAACTGTTTTTT. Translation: CASSRGHANEKLFF.

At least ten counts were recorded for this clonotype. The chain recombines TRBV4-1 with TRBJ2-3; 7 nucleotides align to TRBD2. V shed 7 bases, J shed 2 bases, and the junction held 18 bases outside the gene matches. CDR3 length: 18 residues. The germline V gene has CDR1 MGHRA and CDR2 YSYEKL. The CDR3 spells CASKGPEIAGVNTDTQYF. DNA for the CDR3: TGCGCCAGCAAGGGCCCGGAAATTGCGGGAGTGAACACAGATACGCAGTATTTT.

CDR3 sequence reads: CASSQSIAPGLAYTDTQYF. As DNA, the CDR3 is TGCGCCAGCAGCCAATCCATCGCCCCTGGACTAGCGTACACAGATACGCAGTATTTT. The rearrangement uses TRBV4-1 and TRBJ2-3; 9 bases agree with TRBD2. J was trimmed by 2 bases and V by 2 bases; bases with no gene match: 14. CDR1 is MGHRA, CDR2 YSYEKL, per germline. CDR3 length: 19 residues.

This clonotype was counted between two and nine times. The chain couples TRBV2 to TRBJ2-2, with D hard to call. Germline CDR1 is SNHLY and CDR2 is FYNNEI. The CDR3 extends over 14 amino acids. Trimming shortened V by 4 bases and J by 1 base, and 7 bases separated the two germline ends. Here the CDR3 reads CASSAKRNTGELFF. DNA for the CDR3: TGTGCCAGCAGTGCAAAGCGGAACACCGGGGAGCTGTTTTTT.

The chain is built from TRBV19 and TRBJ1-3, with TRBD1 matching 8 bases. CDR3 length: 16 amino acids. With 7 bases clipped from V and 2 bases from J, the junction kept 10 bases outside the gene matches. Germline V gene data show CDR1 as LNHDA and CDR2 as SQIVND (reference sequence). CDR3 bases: TGTGCCAGTACCCGGACAGGGATTGGGGCTGGAAACACCATATATTTT. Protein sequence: CASTRTGIGAGNTIYF. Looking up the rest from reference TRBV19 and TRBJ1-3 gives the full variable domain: DGGITQSPKYLFRKEGQNVTLSCEQNLNHDAMYWYRQDPGQGLRLIYYSQIVNDFQKGDIAEGYSVSREKKESFPLTVTSAQKNPTAFYLCASTRTGIGAGNTIYFGEGSWLTVV.

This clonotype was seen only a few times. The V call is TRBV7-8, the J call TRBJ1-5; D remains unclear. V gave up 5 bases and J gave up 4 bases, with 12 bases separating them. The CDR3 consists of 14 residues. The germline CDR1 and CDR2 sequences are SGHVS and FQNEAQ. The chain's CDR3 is CASSERRTNQPQHF. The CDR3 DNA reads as TGTGCCAGCAGCGAAAGAAGGACGAATCAGCCCCAGCATTTT. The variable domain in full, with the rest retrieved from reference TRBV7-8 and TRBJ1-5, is GAGVSQSPRYKVAKRGQDVALRCDPISGHVSLFWYQQALGQGPEFLTYFQNEAQLDKSGLPSDRFFAERPEGSVSTLKIQRTQQEDSAVYLCASSERRTNQPQHFGDGTRLSIL.

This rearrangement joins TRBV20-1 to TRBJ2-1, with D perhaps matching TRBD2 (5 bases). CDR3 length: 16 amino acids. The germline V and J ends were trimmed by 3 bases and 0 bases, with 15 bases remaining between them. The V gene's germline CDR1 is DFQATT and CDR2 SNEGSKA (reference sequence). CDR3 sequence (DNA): TGCAGTGCTAGCACGAACGGACTCAGCTCCTACAATGAGCAGTTCTTC. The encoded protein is CSASTNGLSSYNEQFF.

CDR3 DNA sequence: TGTGCCAGCAGCCAACTCAGGTTATATGGCTACACCTTC. It translates to CASSQLRLYGYTF. The chain combines TRBV14 with TRBJ1-2; D not certain. Trimming took 2 bases from V and 5 from J, leaving 9 bases between them. CDR1 and CDR2 from the germline V gene are SGHDN and FVKESK. The CDR3 length is 13 residues.

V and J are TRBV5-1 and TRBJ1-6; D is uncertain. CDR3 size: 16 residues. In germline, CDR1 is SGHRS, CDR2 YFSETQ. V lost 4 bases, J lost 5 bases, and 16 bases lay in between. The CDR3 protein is CASSRSVRVDNSPLHF. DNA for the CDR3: TGCGCCAGCAGCCGTTCGGTGCGGGTCGATAATTCACCCCTCCACTTT.

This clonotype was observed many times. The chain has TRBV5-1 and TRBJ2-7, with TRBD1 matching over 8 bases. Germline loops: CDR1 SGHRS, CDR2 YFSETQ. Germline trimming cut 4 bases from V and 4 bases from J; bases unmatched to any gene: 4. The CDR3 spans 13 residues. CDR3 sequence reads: CASSTGTGYEQYF. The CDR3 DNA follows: TGCGCCAGCAGCACCGGGACAGGTTACGAGCAGTACTTC.

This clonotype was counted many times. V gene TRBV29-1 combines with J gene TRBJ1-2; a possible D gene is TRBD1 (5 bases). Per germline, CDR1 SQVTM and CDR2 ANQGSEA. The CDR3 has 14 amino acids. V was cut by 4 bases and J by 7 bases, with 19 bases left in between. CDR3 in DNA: TGCAGCGTTGGCACCGGCGGACAACGGGGTGGCTACACCTTC. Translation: CSVGTGGQRGGYTF.

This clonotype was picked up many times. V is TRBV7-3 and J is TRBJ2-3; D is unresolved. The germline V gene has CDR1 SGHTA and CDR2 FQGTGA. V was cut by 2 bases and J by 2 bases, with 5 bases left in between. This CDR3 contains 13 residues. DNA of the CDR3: TGTGCCAGCAGCTTATACGCCACAGATACGCAGTATTTT. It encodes CASSLYATDTQYF.

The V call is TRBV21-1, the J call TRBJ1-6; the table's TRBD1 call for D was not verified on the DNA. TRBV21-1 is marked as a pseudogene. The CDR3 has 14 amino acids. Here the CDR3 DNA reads TGTGCCAGCAGCGCTCGGGACAGCTGTTCACCCCTCCACTTT. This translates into CASSARDSCSPLHF.

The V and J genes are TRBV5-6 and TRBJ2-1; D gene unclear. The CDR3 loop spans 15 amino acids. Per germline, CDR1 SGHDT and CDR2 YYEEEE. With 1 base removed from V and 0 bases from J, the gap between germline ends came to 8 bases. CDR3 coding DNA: TGTGCCAGCAGCTTGACTTTGCACTCCTACAATGAGCAGTTCTTC. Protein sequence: CASSLTLHSYNEQFF.

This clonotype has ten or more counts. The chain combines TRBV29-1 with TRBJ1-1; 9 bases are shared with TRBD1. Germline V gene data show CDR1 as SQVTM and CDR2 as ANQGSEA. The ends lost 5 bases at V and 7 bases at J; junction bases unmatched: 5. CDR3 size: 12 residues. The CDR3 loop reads CSVYRGRSEAFF. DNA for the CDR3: TGCAGCGTTTACAGGGGGCGGAGTGAAGCTTTCTTT.

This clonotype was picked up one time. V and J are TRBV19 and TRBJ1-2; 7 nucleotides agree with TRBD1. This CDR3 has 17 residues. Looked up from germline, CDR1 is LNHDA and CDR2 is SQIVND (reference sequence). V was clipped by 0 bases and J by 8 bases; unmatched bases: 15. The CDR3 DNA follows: TGTGCCAGTAGTATAGATGAGAGAGGGGGCGCGGTGGGCGGCTACACCTTC. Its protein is CASSIDERGGAVGGYTF.

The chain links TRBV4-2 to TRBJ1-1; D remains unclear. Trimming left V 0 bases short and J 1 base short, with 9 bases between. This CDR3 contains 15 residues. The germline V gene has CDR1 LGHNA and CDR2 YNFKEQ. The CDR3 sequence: CASSQDSGSNTEAFF. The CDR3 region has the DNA TGTGCCAGCAGCCAAGATTCGGGATCGAACACTGAAGCTTTCTTT.

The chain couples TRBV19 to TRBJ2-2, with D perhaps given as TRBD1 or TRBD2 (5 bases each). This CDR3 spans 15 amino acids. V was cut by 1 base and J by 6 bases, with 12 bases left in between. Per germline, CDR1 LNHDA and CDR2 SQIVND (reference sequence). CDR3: CASSIGSRGSGELFF. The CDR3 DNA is TGTGCCAGTAGTATAGGGTCCCGGGGCTCCGGGGAGCTGTTTTTT.

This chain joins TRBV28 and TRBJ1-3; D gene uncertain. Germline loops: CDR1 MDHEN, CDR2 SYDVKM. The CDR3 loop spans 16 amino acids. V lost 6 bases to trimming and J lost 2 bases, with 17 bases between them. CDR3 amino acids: CASRSGETYTGNTIYF. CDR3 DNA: TGTGCCAGCAGATCCGGTGAGACGTACACTGGAAACACCATATATTTT. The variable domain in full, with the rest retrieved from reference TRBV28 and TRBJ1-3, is DVKVTQSSRYLVKRTGEKVFLECVQDMDHENMFWYRQDPGLGLRLIYFSYDVKMKEKGDIPEGYSVSREKKERFSLILESASTNQTSMYLCASRSGETYTGNTIYFGEGSWLTVV.

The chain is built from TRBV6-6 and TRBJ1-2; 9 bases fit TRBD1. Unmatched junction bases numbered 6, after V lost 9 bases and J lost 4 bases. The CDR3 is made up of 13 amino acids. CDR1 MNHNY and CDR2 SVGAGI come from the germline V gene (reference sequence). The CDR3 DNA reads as TGTGCCAGTATACAGGGGGCTCTCTATGGCTACACCTTC. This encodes CASIQGALYGYTF.

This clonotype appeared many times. CDR3 nucleotide sequence: TGTGCCAGCAGCTTACTTCCGGGTACCAAAAACATTCAGTACTTC. Translation: CASSLLPGTKNIQYF. V is TRBV7-2 and J is TRBJ2-4; D is unclear. In germline, CDR1 is SGHTA, CDR2 FQGNSA. Trimming took 2 bases from V and 2 from J, leaving 10 bases between them. This CDR3 is 15 amino acids long.